The next 30 T cell receptor beta chains were all read from a single sample in a study of T cells in Graves' hyperthyroidism and ophthalmopathy. Amplification yielded TCR beta CDR3 regions, with RNA transcripts as the source. HTBI primers were employed in a first-round RT-PCR of the TCR CDR3. A single record per CDR3 protein comes from TCRdb applying MiXCR to the multiplex PCR reads. The table shows 490,000 or so distinct CDR3 sequences, with around a fifth occurring only once. The material sequenced was blood. The receptors here all came from a woman aged 65 to 85 with Graves' ophthalmopathy.

The sample holds a few counts of this clonotype. The chain employs TRBV14 and TRBJ2-3; D is unresolved. This CDR3 has 18 residues. Per germline, CDR1 SGHDN and CDR2 FVKESK. Trimming removed 4 bases from V and 0 bases from J, with 20 bases in between. CDR3 residues: CASSPSVPSWWSTDTQYF. The CDR3 DNA reads as TGTGCCAGCAGCCCCTCGGTCCCCAGCTGGTGGAGCACAGATACGCAGTATTTT.

In its sample, this clonotype was seen a few times. J is TRBJ2-1 and V is TRBV6-1; 8 bases agree with TRBD1. The length of the CDR3 is 11 residues. V was clipped by 7 bases and J by 8 bases; unmatched bases: 1. Germline lookup yields CDR1 MNHNS and CDR2 SASEGT. The CDR3 sequence: CASKTGDEQFF. DNA of the CDR3: TGTGCCAGCAAGACAGGGGATGAGCAGTTCTTC.

This sequence joins TRBV6-5 and TRBJ2-1; 8 nucleotides line up with TRBD2. The CDR3 has 15 residues. Germline V CDR1 and CDR2: MNHEY, SVGAGI. Losses at the gene ends were 2 bases for V and 7 bases for J; bases not matched to a gene: 7. The CDR3 DNA is TGTGCCAGCAGTTACGGCCTAGCGGGCCTTAATGAGCAGTTCTTC. Protein: CASSYGLAGLNEQFF.

In its sample, this clonotype was seen a few times. The chain combines TRBV27 with TRBJ1-1; D not certain. V shed 5 bases and J shed 0 bases, with 22 bases lying between them. The CDR3 loop spans 18 amino acids. Germline V gene data show CDR1 as MNHEY and CDR2 as SMNVEV (reference sequence). As DNA, the CDR3 is TGTGCCAGCAGTCCATACCCCGGACGGCTTACCCTGAACACTGAAGCTTTCTTT. Protein product: CASSPYPGRLTLNTEAFF.

The rearrangement links TRBV19 to TRBJ2-1, with D maybe TRBD2 (6 bases). Germline V gene sequence: CDR1 LNHDA, CDR2 SQIVND (reference sequence). This CDR3 is 15 amino acids long. Trimming cost V 8 bases and J 3 bases, with 17 bases left between them. The CDR3 DNA sequence: TGTGCCAGTGCTCTTGCGGGACTTGTCTACAATGAGCAGTTCTTC. It encodes CASALAGLVYNEQFF.

V and J are TRBV6-1 and TRBJ2-3; tentatively, D is TRBD1 or TRBD2 (5 bases each). V was shortened by 5 bases and J by 2 bases, with 11 bases between the two germline ends. In germline, CDR1 is MNHNS, CDR2 SASEGT. The length of the CDR3 is 14 residues. For the CDR3, the DNA is TGTGCCAGCAGTCGGGGCTACAACACAGATACGCAGTATTTT. Protein product: CASSRGYNTDTQYF.

This clonotype was seen repeatedly, ten times or more. The V call is TRBV28, the J call TRBJ2-5; 10 bases are shared with TRBD1. The V segment lost 4 bases and the J segment 6 bases; nucleotides outside the gene matches: 11. CDR1 and CDR2 from the germline V gene are MDHEN and SYDVKM. The CDR3 consists of 16 residues. For the CDR3, the DNA is TGTGCCAGCAGTTCTATCGGGACAGGGGAGCTTAAGACCCAGTACTTC. Residues: CASSSIGTGELKTQYF.

This clonotype showed up just a few times. J is TRBJ1-4 and V is TRBV29-1; D remains ambiguous. The CDR3 consists of 12 residues. CDR1 SQVTM and CDR2 ANQGSEA come from the germline V gene. Trimming left V 4 bases short and J 8 bases short, with 11 bases between. The CDR3 loop reads CSVGDSTEKLFF. CDR3 bases: TGCAGCGTTGGTGATTCGACGGAAAAACTGTTTTTT.

The rearrangement joins TRBV18 to TRBJ1-2; tentatively, D is TRBD1 (6 bases). This CDR3 comprises 15 residues. Trimming shortened V by 2 bases and J by 6 bases, and 16 bases separated the two germline ends. Germline loops: CDR1 KGHSH, CDR2 LQKENI. CDR3 sequence reads: CASSPNPGGRHGYTF. The CDR3 DNA reads TGTGCCAGCTCACCAAACCCCGGGGGGCGCCATGGCTACACCTTC.

The sample holds many counts of this clonotype. The genes are TRBV28 and TRBJ2-1; D is perhaps TRBD2 (5 bases). V shed 4 bases and J shed 0 bases, with 13 bases lying between them. CDR3 length: 16 amino acids. CDR1 MDHEN and CDR2 SYDVKM come from the germline V gene. The CDR3 is CASSSERFSSYNEQFF. The CDR3 region has the DNA TGTGCCAGCAGTTCCGAGCGGTTCAGCTCCTACAATGAGCAGTTCTTC.

In its sample, this clonotype was seen a few times. The chain joins TRBV28 to TRBJ2-1; D gene ambiguous. The CDR3 runs to 16 residues. V lost 6 bases and J 0 bases, leaving 15 bases between the germline ends. From germline, CDR1 is MDHEN and CDR2 SYDVKM. CDR3 DNA: TGTGCCAGCAGCCTACTTGGGCAGAGCTCCTACAATGAGCAGTTCTTC. Amino acids: CASSLLGQSSYNEQFF.

The table lists this clonotype with many counts. V gene TRBV5-1 combines with J gene TRBJ1-1; the D gene is possibly TRBD1 (5 bases). The CDR3 contains 13 residues. The V and J ends lost 0 bases and 9 bases respectively, with 12 bases between them. Germline assignment: CDR1 SGHRS and CDR2 YFSETQ. This CDR3 is CASSLDTGLQAFF. In DNA, the CDR3 is TGCGCCAGCAGCTTGGACACAGGACTCCAAGCTTTCTTT.

The V gene is TRBV6-1, the J gene TRBJ2-5, with D unresolved. The V gene lost 3 bases and the J gene lost 5 bases, with 13 bases spanning the gap. Germline lookup yields CDR1 MNHNS and CDR2 SASEGT. The CDR3 is 14 amino acids. The CDR3: CASSEGWASETQYF. The CDR3 DNA follows: TGTGCCAGCAGTGAGGGATGGGCCTCGGAGACCCAGTACTTC.

The V and J genes are TRBV14 and TRBJ2-2; unclear D gene. The CDR3 is made up of 13 amino acids. Germline V gene data show CDR1 as SGHDN and CDR2 as FVKESK. With 4 bases removed from V and 6 bases from J, the gap between germline ends came to 9 bases. The CDR3 nucleotides are TGTGCCAGCAGCCCTTTCTTTCCCGGGGAGCTGTTTTTT. Its protein product is CASSPFFPGELFF. The full variable domain, in which reference TRBV14 and TRBJ2-2 provide the parts outside the CDR3, is EAGVTQFPSHSVIEKGQTVTLRCDPISGHDNLYWYRRVMGKEIKFLLHFVKESKQDESGMPNNRFLAERTGGTYSTLKVQPAELEDSGVYFCASSPFFPGELFFGEGSRLTVL.

The chain couples TRBV6-2 or TRBV6-3 to TRBJ1-5; 7 nucleotides align to TRBD1. The CDR3 is 16 amino acids. Germline CDR1 reads MNHEY; CDR2 reads SVGEGT. V was pared by 0 bases and J by 2 bases, with 4 bases of the junction left unmatched. CDR3 nucleotides: TGTGCCAGCAGTTACTCAAGGGACAGAGGCAATCAGCCCCAGCATTTT. Amino acid sequence: CASSYSRDRGNQPQHF.

V gene TRBV6-1 combines with J gene TRBJ2-2; 7 bases are shared with TRBD2. Germline CDR1 and CDR2: MNHNS and SASEGT. CDR3 length equals 15 residues. J lost 5 bases, V lost 11 bases, and 14 bases had no gene match. CDR3 sequence: CASRGWGGSTGELFF. The CDR3, as DNA: TGTGCCTCACGGGGTTGGGGGGGTTCTACCGGGGAGCTGTTTTTT.

This clonotype was found many times. The rearrangement uses TRBV28 and TRBJ1-2; D possibly corresponds to TRBD1 (5 bases). Trimming took 7 bases from V and 8 from J, leaving 14 bases between them. Germline loops: CDR1 MDHEN, CDR2 SYDVKM. CDR3 size: 12 residues. CDR3 sequence reads: CASTSGTRGYTF. CDR3 DNA: TGTGCCAGCACCTCCGGGACGCGGGGCTACACCTTC.

CDR3 DNA sequence: TGTGCCAGCCGCCGCTCAGGGACTTTGGGGGAGCAGTACTTC. Translated: CASRRSGTLGEQYF. The gene calls are TRBV3-1 and TRBJ2-7; possible D gene TRBD2, 6 bases. The CDR3 extends over 14 amino acids. Between the trimmed V and J ends, which lost 8 bases and 7 bases, there was a span of 21 bases. CDR1 LGHDT and CDR2 YNNKEL come from the germline V gene (reference sequence).

This clonotype was picked up a small number of times. The CDR3 DNA follows: TGCAGTGCTAGGCGCAGCGGGCGCACAGATACGCAGTATTTT. Its translation is CSARRSGRTDTQYF. The chain employs TRBV20-1 and TRBJ2-3; D might be TRBD2 (6 bases). CDR3 length: 14 amino acids. Germline V gene data show CDR1 as DFQATT and CDR2 as SNEGSKA (reference sequence). V was trimmed by 3 bases and J by 1 base, leaving 11 bases between them.

The chain employs TRBV28 and TRBJ1-2; D unresolved. The germline V gene encodes CDR1 MDHEN and CDR2 SYDVKM. The CDR3 extends over 13 amino acids. V lost 6 bases, J lost 6 bases, and 14 bases lay in between. CDR3 nucleotides: TGTGCCAGCAGCCGTGGGAGGGAGAATGGCTACACCTTC. Translation gives CASSRGRENGYTF.

This clonotype was seen a few times. The genes are TRBV11-2 and TRBJ1-1, with D possibly matching TRBD1 (5 bases). From germline, CDR1 is SGHAT and CDR2 FQNNGV. V lost 0 bases and J lost 8, with 7 bases in between. The CDR3 loop spans 12 amino acids. The CDR3 nucleotides read TGTGCCAGCAGCTTAGATAAGGGGGAAGCTTTCTTT. Protein product: CASSLDKGEAFF.

The rearrangement uses TRBV11-1 and TRBJ2-1, with 9 bases aligning to TRBD2. This CDR3 is 16 amino acids long. The V gene end was trimmed by 1 base and the J gene end by 2 bases; junction bases not matched to a gene: 3. The germline V gene encodes CDR1 SGHAT and CDR2 FQDESV (reference sequence). CDR3 DNA: TGTGCCAGCAGCTTAGAGACTAGCGGAACCTACAATGAGCAGTTCTTC. Translating it yields CASSLETSGTYNEQFF. The variable domain in full, with the rest retrieved from reference TRBV11-1 and TRBJ2-1, is EAEVAQSPRYKITEKSQAVAFWCDPISGHATLYWYRQILGQGPELLVQFQDESVVDDSQLPKDRFSAERLKGVDSTLKIQPAELGDSAMYLCASSLETSGTYNEQFFGPGTRLTVL.

The J gene is TRBJ2-7, the V gene TRBV10-3, with D possibly matching TRBD1 (5 bases). This CDR3 is 11 amino acids long. Germline loops: CDR1 ENHRY, CDR2 SYGVKD. The V gene lost 5 bases and the J gene lost 7 bases, with 9 bases spanning the gap. The CDR3 is CAISNQGEQYF. The DNA of the CDR3 is TGTGCCATCAGTAACCAGGGTGAGCAGTACTTC.

The CDR3 nucleotides read TGCGCCAGCAGCTACGGGGTAGCGGGGTCTGAAGAGCAGTACTTC. Its protein is CASSYGVAGSEEQYF. This chain connects TRBV5-1 to TRBJ2-7, with TRBD2 matching 8 bases. The CDR3 runs to 15 residues. CDR1 and CDR2 (germline): SGHRS, YFSETQ. V was clipped by 3 bases and J by 7 bases; unmatched bases: 12.

This clonotype was counted ten times or more. The chain is built from TRBV28 and TRBJ1-1, with 9 bases lining up with TRBD1. Germline V gene sequence: CDR1 MDHEN, CDR2 SYDVKM. Trimming at V came to 4 bases and at J to 2 bases, leaving 20 bases not matched to a gene. The CDR3 loop spans 20 amino acids. CDR3 loop: CASSSLTLGTGRVKNTEAFF. CDR3 nucleotide sequence: TGTGCCAGCAGTTCCTTAACCCTCGGGACAGGGAGGGTTAAAAACACTGAAGCTTTCTTT.

This clonotype is a singleton in its sample. This rearrangement joins TRBV6-5 to TRBJ1-5; no reliable D call. CDR1 and CDR2 from the germline V gene are MNHEY and SVGAGI. The CDR3 runs to 17 residues. The V and J ends lost 3 bases and 0 bases respectively, with 15 bases between them. CDR3 DNA sequence: TGTGCCAGCAGTTATGGGAGCAGTCAGTATAGCAATCAGCCCCAGCATTTT. Residues: CASSYGSSQYSNQPQHF.

The chain has TRBV6-2 or TRBV6-3 and TRBJ1-1; TRBD1 agrees at 8 bases. Germline V gives CDR1 MNHEY, CDR2 SVGEGT. Trimming took 6 bases from V and 0 from J; bases not matched to a gene: 9. The CDR3 sequence is 16 residues long. The CDR3 loop is CASRDLRGRLNTEAFF. The CDR3, as DNA: TGTGCCAGCAGAGACCTCAGGGGGCGGTTGAACACTGAAGCTTTCTTT.

The table lists this clonotype with a few counts. The chain joins TRBV18 to TRBJ1-2, with 7 bases lining up with TRBD1. This CDR3 spans 15 amino acids. From germline, CDR1 is KGHSH and CDR2 LQKENI. The trim removed 6 bases at V and 7 bases at J, leaving 14 bases unmatched. This CDR3 is CASSQGPTGIRGYTF. DNA of the CDR3: TGTGCCAGCTCCCAAGGACCGACAGGGATTCGTGGCTACACCTTC.

This clonotype was seen a handful of times. The gene calls are TRBV7-9 and TRBJ2-1; 11 bases agree with TRBD2. The CDR3 has 14 residues. V dropped 3 bases and J dropped 7; count of bases not matched to a gene: 2. Germline assignment: CDR1 SEHNR and CDR2 FQNEAQ (reference sequence). For the CDR3, the DNA is TGTGCCAGCAGCTTTAGGACTAGCGGGAATGAGCAGTTCTTC. Its protein product is CASSFRTSGNEQFF.

The rearrangement uses TRBV12-3 or TRBV12-4 and TRBJ1-2; 7 bases match TRBD1. Losses at the gene ends were 3 bases for V and 6 bases for J; bases not matched to a gene: 10. The CDR3 loop spans 15 amino acids. The CDR3 here is CASSFAPDRVDGYTF. Written as DNA, the CDR3 is TGTGCCAGCAGTTTCGCACCCGACAGGGTCGATGGCTACACCTTC.